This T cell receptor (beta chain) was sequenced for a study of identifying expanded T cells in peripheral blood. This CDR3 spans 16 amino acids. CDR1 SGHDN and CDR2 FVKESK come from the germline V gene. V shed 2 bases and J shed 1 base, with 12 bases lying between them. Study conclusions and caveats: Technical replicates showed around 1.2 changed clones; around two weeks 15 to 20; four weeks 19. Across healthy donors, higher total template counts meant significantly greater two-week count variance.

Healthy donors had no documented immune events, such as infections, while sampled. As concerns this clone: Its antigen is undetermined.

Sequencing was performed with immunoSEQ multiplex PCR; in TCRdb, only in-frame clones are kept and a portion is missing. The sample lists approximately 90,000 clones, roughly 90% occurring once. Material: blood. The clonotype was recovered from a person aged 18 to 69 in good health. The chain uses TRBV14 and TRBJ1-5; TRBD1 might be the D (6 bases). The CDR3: CASSQINTGSNQPQHF. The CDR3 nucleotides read TGTGCCAGCAGCCAAATTAATACAGGGAGCAATCAGCCCCAGCATTTT.